This paragraph reports one T cell receptor (beta chain). Germline assignment: CDR1 MRHNA and CDR2 SNTAGT. Trimming removed 5 bases at V and 2 bases at J, with 9 bases between. The CDR3 is 13 amino acids. Only in-frame clones appear in the TCRdb table, and some are missing; sequencing was by immunoSEQ multiplex PCR. The data show tens of thousands of clones, with 94% seen just once and about 0.37% held by the top ten. This record belongs to a study of technical replicates of blood from several donors. The sequencing sample was made of T cells isolated from PBMCs. This receptor was obtained from a human donor in good health. This sequence joins TRBV6-4 and TRBJ1-1; D might be TRBD1 (5 bases). CDR3 protein: CASSKTGNTEAFF. CDR3 DNA sequence: TGTGCCAGCAGTAAAACAGGAAACACTGAAGCTTTCTTT.